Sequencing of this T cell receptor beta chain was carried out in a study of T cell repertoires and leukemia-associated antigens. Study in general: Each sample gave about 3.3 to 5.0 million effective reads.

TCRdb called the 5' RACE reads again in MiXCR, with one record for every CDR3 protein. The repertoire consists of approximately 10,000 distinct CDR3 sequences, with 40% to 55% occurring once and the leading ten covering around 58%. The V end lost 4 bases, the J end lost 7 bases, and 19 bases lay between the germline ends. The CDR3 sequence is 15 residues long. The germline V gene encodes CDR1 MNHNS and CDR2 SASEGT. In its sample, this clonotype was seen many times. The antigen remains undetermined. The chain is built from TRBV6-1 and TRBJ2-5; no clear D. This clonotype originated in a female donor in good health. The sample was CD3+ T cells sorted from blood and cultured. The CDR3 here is CASSGDSIPPGTQYF. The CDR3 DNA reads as TGTGCCAGCAGTGGAGACTCGATCCCGCCCGGGACCCAGTACTTC.